This T cell receptor beta chain emerged from a study of CD8 T cells in Susac syndrome. Whole-study results and caveats: The number of individuals included in the study's TCR sequencing and HLA analysis was acknowledged as relatively small.

TCR beta was sequenced from blood CD8+ and CD4+ T cells. On this clonotype: The antigen remains undetermined.

Random hexamers were used to reverse transcribe roughly 0.45 to 1 ug of RNA. TCRdb used MiXCR to reprocess the immunoSEQ multiplex PCR reads, holding one entry per CDR3 protein. The sample includes around 150,000 distinct CDR3 sequences, roughly 94% of them seen just once. Sequenced input: CD8+ T cells from PBMCs. The receptor's source is a human donor in good health.

The CDR3 sequence: CASTVAGGFNEQFF. CDR3 DNA: TGTGCCAGCACCGTAGCGGGAGGTTTCAATGAGCAGTTCTTC. V usage is TRBV27 and J usage is TRBJ2-1, with 10 bases matching TRBD2. In germline, CDR1 is MNHEY, CDR2 SMNVEV (reference sequence). After removal of 7 bases from V and 6 bases from J, the junction contained 6 bases not matched to a gene. CDR3 size: 14 residues.